The present T cell receptor (beta chain) was sequenced within a study of cytomegalovirus exposure and HLA in healthy donors. Study-wide results and caveats: Accounts indicate the classifier identified cytomegalovirus status with strong specificity and sensitivity. Reportedly, HLA-A and HLA-B alleles of most subjects were accurately predicted from TCR beta. 150 or so TCR beta chains were listed as cytomegalovirus-associated.

Primers: 60 Vbeta forward and 13 Jbeta reverse. Only in-frame clones appear in the TCRdb table, and some are missing; sequencing was by immunoSEQ multiplex PCR. Of more than 90,000 clones in the sample, roughly 80% are singletons; the top ten hold just over 0.75%. In the case of this clone: Its antigen is still unknown.

Germline V CDR1 and CDR2: MNHEY, SMNVEV (reference sequence). This CDR3 spans 11 amino acids. The V end was cut by 7 bases, the J end by 6 bases, with 9 bases between. The clonotype originates from a woman aged 60-70 years in good health and CMV-seronegative. The sample was PBMCs. The chain links TRBV27 to TRBJ2-5, with D possibly being TRBD2 (7 bases). The CDR3 reads CASTGGQTQYF. CDR3 in DNA: TGTGCCAGCACCGGGGGGCAGACCCAGTACTTC.